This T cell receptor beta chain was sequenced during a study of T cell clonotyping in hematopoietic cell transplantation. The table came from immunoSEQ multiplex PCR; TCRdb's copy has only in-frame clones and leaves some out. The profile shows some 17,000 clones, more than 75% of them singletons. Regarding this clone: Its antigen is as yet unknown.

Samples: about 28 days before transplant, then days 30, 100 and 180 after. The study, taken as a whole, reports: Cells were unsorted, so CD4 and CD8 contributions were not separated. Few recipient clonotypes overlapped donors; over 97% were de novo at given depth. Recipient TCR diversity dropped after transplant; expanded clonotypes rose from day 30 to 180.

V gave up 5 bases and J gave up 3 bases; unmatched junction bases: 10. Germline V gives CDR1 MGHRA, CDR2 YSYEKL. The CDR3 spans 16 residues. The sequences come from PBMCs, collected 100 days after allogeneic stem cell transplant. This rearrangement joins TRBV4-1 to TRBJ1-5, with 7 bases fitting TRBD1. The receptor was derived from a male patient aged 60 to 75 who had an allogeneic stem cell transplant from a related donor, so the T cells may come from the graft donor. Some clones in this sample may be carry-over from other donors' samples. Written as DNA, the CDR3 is TGCGCCAGCAGCTCGCGGGACAGAACCGCCAATCAGCCCCAGCATTTT. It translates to CASSSRDRTANQPQHF.